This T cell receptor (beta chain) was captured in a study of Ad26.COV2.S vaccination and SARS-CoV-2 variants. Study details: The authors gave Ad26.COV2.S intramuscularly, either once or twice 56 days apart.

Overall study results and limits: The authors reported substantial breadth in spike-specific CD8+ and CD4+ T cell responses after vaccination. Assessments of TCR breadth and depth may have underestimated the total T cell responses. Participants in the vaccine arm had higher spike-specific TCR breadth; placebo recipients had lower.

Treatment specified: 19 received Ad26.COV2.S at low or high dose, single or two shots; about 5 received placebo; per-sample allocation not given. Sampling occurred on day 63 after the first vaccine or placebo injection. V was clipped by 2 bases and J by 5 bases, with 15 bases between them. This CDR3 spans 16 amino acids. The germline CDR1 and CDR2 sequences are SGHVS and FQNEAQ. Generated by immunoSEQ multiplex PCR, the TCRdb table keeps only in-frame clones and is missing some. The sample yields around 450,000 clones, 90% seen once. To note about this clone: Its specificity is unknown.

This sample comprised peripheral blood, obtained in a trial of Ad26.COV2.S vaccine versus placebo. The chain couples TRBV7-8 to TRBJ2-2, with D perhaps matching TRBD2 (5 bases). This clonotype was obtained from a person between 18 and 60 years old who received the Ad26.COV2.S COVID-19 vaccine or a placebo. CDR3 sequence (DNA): TGTGCCAGCAGCTTATTGTCTGTAACGGGGACCGGGGAGCTGTTTTTT. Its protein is CASSLLSVTGTGELFF.